The rows below give T cell receptor beta chains drawn from one sample of a study of T cells in localized non-small cell lung cancer. Sequencing was performed with immunoSEQ multiplex PCR; in TCRdb, only in-frame clones are kept and a portion is missing. This table has tens of thousands of clones, approximately 80% appearing once. The material was peripheral blood, obtained before any cancer treatment. Receptor source: a male donor older than 55 with stage III squamous cell lung carcinoma. The CDR3 runs from the conserved cysteine through the conserved F or W. Fields, in order: J gene, D gene, V gene, clone size, CDR3 protein, CDR3 DNA. The D gene is left open where the match is weak. Not all rows give a size; the values are once, few, many and, for expanded clones, a class.

J gene: TRBJ1-2; D gene: TRBD1; V gene: TRBV6-5; clone size: .; CDR3 protein: CASSLPRDREGYTF; CDR3 DNA: TGTGCCAGCAGTCTTCCCCGGGACAGGGAGGGCTACACCTTC
J gene: TRBJ2-1; D gene: .; V gene: TRBV10-1; clone size: .; CDR3 protein: CASSVPGADEQFF; CDR3 DNA: TGCGCCAGCAGTGTACCGGGGGCAGATGAGCAGTTCTTC
J gene: TRBJ1-1; D gene: .; V gene: TRBV7-3; clone size: .; CDR3 protein: CASSTELNTEAFF; CDR3 DNA: TGTGCCAGCAGCACTGAGCTGAACACTGAAGCTTTCTTT
J gene: TRBJ1-3; D gene: .; V gene: TRBV6-5; clone size: .; CDR3 protein: CASSFAGTTGNTIYF; CDR3 DNA: TGTGCCAGCAGTTTCGCCGGGACAACTGGAAACACCATATATTTT
J gene: TRBJ2-7; D gene: .; V gene: TRBV5-6; clone size: few; CDR3 protein: CASSSVGPGRYEQYF; CDR3 DNA: TGTGCCAGCAGCTCGGTGGGACCCGGAAGGTACGAGCAGTACTTC
J gene: TRBJ1-2; D gene: .; V gene: TRBV7-9; clone size: .; CDR3 protein: CASSLVGETNYGYTF; CDR3 DNA: TGTGCCAGCAGCTTAGTCGGGGAGACTAACTATGGCTACACCTTC
J gene: TRBJ1-1; D gene: .; V gene: TRBV21-1; clone size: .; CDR3 protein: CASLGQGRPTEAFF; CDR3 DNA: TGTGCCAGCCTTGGACAGGGGAGGCCCACTGAAGCTTTCTTT
J gene: TRBJ2-5; D gene: .; V gene: TRBV7-9; clone size: .; CDR3 protein: CASSLNLETQYF; CDR3 DNA: TGTGCCAGCAGCTTAAATTTGGAGACCCAGTACTTC
J gene: TRBJ1-2; D gene: TRBD1; V gene: TRBV6-6; clone size: .; CDR3 protein: CASSYTDREYGYTF; CDR3 DNA: TGTGCCAGCAGTTACACGGACAGGGAGTATGGCTACACCTTC
J gene: TRBJ2-1; D gene: TRBD1; V gene: TRBV6-5; clone size: .; CDR3 protein: CASRTGGRHNEQFF; CDR3 DNA: TGTGCCAGCAGAACAGGGGGCAGGCACAATGAGCAGTTCTTC
J gene: TRBJ2-1; D gene: .; V gene: TRBV4-1; clone size: .; CDR3 protein: CASSQDGQYNEQFF; CDR3 DNA: TGCGCCAGCAGCCAAGATGGGCAGTACAATGAGCAGTTCTTC
J gene: TRBJ2-3; D gene: .; V gene: TRBV5-1; clone size: .; CDR3 protein: CASRTTGMVRTDTQYF; CDR3 DNA: TGCGCCAGCCGTACTACAGGGATGGTGAGGACAGATACGCAGTATTTT
J gene: TRBJ2-5; D gene: .; V gene: TRBV29-1; clone size: .; CDR3 protein: CSVEGGRGSQETQYF; CDR3 DNA: TGCAGCGTTGAGGGGGGGCGGGGCTCCCAAGAGACCCAGTACTTC
J gene: TRBJ2-3; D gene: .; V gene: TRBV27; clone size: .; CDR3 protein: CASSLGWTSTDTQYF; CDR3 DNA: TGTGCCAGCAGTTTAGGGTGGACTAGCACAGATACGCAGTATTTT
J gene: TRBJ2-1; D gene: TRBD2; V gene: TRBV19; clone size: once; CDR3 protein: CASKASGGAVEQFF; CDR3 DNA: TGTGCCAGTAAGGCTAGCGGGGGGGCGGTTGAGCAGTTCTTC
J gene: TRBJ1-1; D gene: .; V gene: TRBV11-2; clone size: .; CDR3 protein: CASSLKATTEAFF; CDR3 DNA: TGTGCCAGCAGCTTAAAGGCTACAACTGAAGCTTTCTTT
J gene: TRBJ1-5; D gene: .; V gene: TRBV2; clone size: .; CDR3 protein: CASSEQGLQPQHF; CDR3 DNA: TGTGCCAGCAGTGAACAAGGACTTCAGCCCCAGCATTTT
J gene: TRBJ2-1; D gene: .; V gene: TRBV7-2; clone size: .; CDR3 protein: CASSSDYSSYNEQFF; CDR3 DNA: TGTGCCAGCAGCTCCGACTATAGCTCCTACAATGAGCAGTTCTTC
J gene: TRBJ2-1; D gene: .; V gene: TRBV7-8; clone size: .; CDR3 protein: CASSSSRQSYNEQFF; CDR3 DNA: TGTGCCAGCAGCTCCTCAAGGCAATCCTACAATGAGCAGTTCTTC
J gene: TRBJ2-2; D gene: .; V gene: TRBV11-2; clone size: once; CDR3 protein: CASSLGGTGELFF; CDR3 DNA: TGTGCCAGCAGCTTAGGGGGAACCGGGGAGCTGTTTTTT
J gene: TRBJ2-3; D gene: TRBD1; V gene: TRBV2; clone size: .; CDR3 protein: CASNDRVKLDTQYF; CDR3 DNA: TGTGCCAGCAATGACAGGGTTAAGTTAGATACGCAGTATTTT
J gene: TRBJ1-4; D gene: .; V gene: TRBV5-1; clone size: .; CDR3 protein: CASSSGGRATNEKLFF; CDR3 DNA: TGCGCCAGCAGCTCTGGCGGCAGGGCAACTAATGAAAAACTGTTTTTT
J gene: TRBJ1-6; D gene: .; V gene: TRBV14; clone size: .; CDR3 protein: CASSPWGTGGYSPLHF; CDR3 DNA: TGTGCCAGCAGCCCTTGGGGCACGGGCGGGTATTCACCCCTCCACTTT
J gene: TRBJ2-7; D gene: TRBD2; V gene: TRBV5-6; clone size: once; CDR3 protein: CASSPSGATYEQYF; CDR3 DNA: TGTGCCAGCAGCCCTAGCGGGGCAACCTACGAGCAGTACTTC
J gene: TRBJ1-2; D gene: .; V gene: TRBV6-5; clone size: .; CDR3 protein: CASRTPGVGYGYTF; CDR3 DNA: TGTGCCAGCAGAACCCCGGGGGTGGGTTATGGCTACACCTTC
J gene: TRBJ2-7; D gene: TRBD1; V gene: TRBV30; clone size: .; CDR3 protein: CAWSLKGQGSEQYF; CDR3 DNA: TGTGCCTGGAGTTTGAAGGGACAGGGATCCGAGCAGTACTTC
J gene: TRBJ1-6; D gene: TRBD1; V gene: TRBV5-1; clone size: .; CDR3 protein: CASARDRVENSPLHF; CDR3 DNA: TGCGCCAGCGCCCGGGACAGAGTAGAGAACTCACCCCTCCACTTT
J gene: TRBJ1-1; D gene: .; V gene: TRBV11-2; clone size: .; CDR3 protein: CASSLVPPTEAFF; CDR3 DNA: TGTGCCAGCAGCTTAGTCCCCCCCACTGAAGCTTTCTTT
J gene: TRBJ1-2; D gene: TRBD1; V gene: TRBV10-3; clone size: .; CDR3 protein: CAIRGQGAIDGYTF; CDR3 DNA: TGTGCCATCAGGGGACAGGGGGCGATAGATGGCTACACCTTC
J gene: TRBJ2-1; D gene: TRBD2; V gene: TRBV10-2; clone size: .; CDR3 protein: CASTTGTSGSEQFF; CDR3 DNA: TGCGCCAGTACCACCGGGACTAGCGGGAGTGAGCAGTTCTTC
J gene: TRBJ1-3; D gene: .; V gene: TRBV29-1; clone size: .; CDR3 protein: CSGAQTGIGNTIYF; CDR3 DNA: TGCAGCGGTGCTCAAACAGGGATTGGAAACACCATATATTTT
J gene: TRBJ1-5; D gene: .; V gene: TRBV27; clone size: .; CDR3 protein: CASSWSGISNQPQHF; CDR3 DNA: TGTGCCAGCAGTTGGTCCGGGATTAGCAATCAGCCCCAGCATTTT
J gene: TRBJ1-1; D gene: .; V gene: TRBV9; clone size: .; CDR3 protein: CASSVGDMARGLVEAFF; CDR3 DNA: TGTGCCAGCAGCGTAGGGGACATGGCCAGGGGTCTCGTTGAAGCTTTCTTT
J gene: TRBJ2-7; D gene: .; V gene: TRBV7-2; clone size: .; CDR3 protein: CASSLVRTSSYEQYF; CDR3 DNA: TGTGCCAGCAGCTTAGTACGGACGAGCTCCTACGAGCAGTACTTC
J gene: TRBJ1-2; D gene: .; V gene: TRBV20-1; clone size: .; CDR3 protein: CSAEQGYGYTF; CDR3 DNA: TGCAGTGCCGAACAGGGTTATGGCTACACCTTC